This T cell receptor beta chain is drawn from a study of T cell responses to AZD1222 COVID-19 vaccine (dated by TCRdb to the early 2020s). In the study overall: A total of more than 230 trial participants underwent TCR sequencing, of whom around 210 had received two doses of AZD1222 and 26 had received two doses of the MenACWY control vaccine. Trial participants were enrolled into age subgroups of 18-55, 56-69 and 70-plus years, which contained around 140, 26 and 57 TCR-sequenced participants, respectively. The paper's findings and limits, for the study overall: The 56-69-year group was small, and its depth increase did not reach significance, likely because of low power. Nearly half of unique spike-specific TCRs reportedly recognized epitopes outside regions mutated in the B.1.351 and B.1.1.7 variants. A significant rise in spike-specific TCR breadth and depth was observed after two AZD1222 doses relative to day 0 and relative to MenACWY recipients. No day 14 peak-response samples were available, so repertoires were characterized only after the peak T cell response. Conclusions about previously exposed vaccinees were limited because only six or seven AZD1222 recipients were SARS-CoV-2 seropositive at baseline. Participants were mostly white British, with more females than males. The authors suggested clonal diversity may have been underestimated. CD4 TCRs associated with the vaccine covered the entire spike protein, and the dominant responses were in regions 160-218 and 743-854.

From a lookup of the germline V gene (reference sequence), CDR1 and CDR2 are LNHDA and SQIVND. V and J lose 6 bases and 4 bases, and a span of 12 bases separates them. The CDR3 sequence holds 14 residues, the cysteine and phenylalanine included. Only the CDR3 DNA is retained, 42 bases long and in frame from the first base. The CDR3 regions of human TCRbeta chains were analyzed by immunosequencing. Turning to the authors' computational methods: TCRs in the repertoires were compared against a reference library of SARS-CoV-2-specific TCRs that had been generated with the MIRA antigen-specificity platform. Breadth was defined as the fraction of unique TCRs that were SARS-CoV-2-associated, and depth was defined as the fraction of total T cells that were SARS-CoV-2-associated. Each spike-specific TCR was assigned to its reactive spike region and to a CD4 or CD8 class using the MIRA data. Log10-transformed breadth and depth values were compared by one-way ANOVA with Sidak's multiple comparisons tests. This is the immuneACCESS table as TCRdb keeps it, with only in-frame sequences that have V and J called. A part of the clones is gone; compared with another copy, unresolved V genes explain less than half, and the rest is unexplained. V and J calls and clone size follow that table, whereas D and trimming were derived from the DNA. The sample table contains 100,000 or so clones; only one count was recorded for about 94% of them. About 3% of the sample goes to the ten largest clones.

The time point label on this specimen signifies: about 28 days (+/-7) after the second vaccine dose. AZD1222 recipients whose second dose came at about 4 weeks and those whose second dose came at about 12 weeks were combined into one group, since spike-specific TCR depth and breadth did not differ between the two schedules. Vaccinee samples were obtained from the UK trials COV001 and COV002, which included a single-blind randomized controlled phase 2/3 trial of AZD1222 (ChAdOx1 nCoV-19) in healthy adults. For TCRbeta chain sequencing, PBMC samples were collected from trial participants at day 0 and at day 28 after the second dose. A note on this clone: This receptor's antigen is unknown. Base qualities are not recorded, but no much larger clone differs from it by a single base.

Sample: peripheral blood, taken 28 days after the second AZD1222 dose. This TCR derives from an adult who received the AZD1222 COVID-19 vaccine. The V and J genes are TRBV19 and TRBJ1-4; TRBD1 might be the D gene, on 5 matching bases. CDR3 region: CASSDRDVNEKLFF. The nucleotide sequence reads TGTGCCAGTAGCGACCGGGACGTTAATGAAAAACTGTTTTTT.